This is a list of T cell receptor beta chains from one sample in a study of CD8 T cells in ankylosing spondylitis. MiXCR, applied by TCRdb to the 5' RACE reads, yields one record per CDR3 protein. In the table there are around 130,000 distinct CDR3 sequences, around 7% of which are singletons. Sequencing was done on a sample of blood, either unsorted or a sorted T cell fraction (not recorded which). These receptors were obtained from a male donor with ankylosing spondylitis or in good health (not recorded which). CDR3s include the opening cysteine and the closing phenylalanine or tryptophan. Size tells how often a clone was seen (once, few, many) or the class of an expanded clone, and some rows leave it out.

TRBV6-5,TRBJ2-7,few,CASSYSSGFEQYF
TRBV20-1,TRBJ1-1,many,CSAYSPGNTEAFF
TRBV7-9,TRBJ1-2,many,CASSVGTTYHGYTF
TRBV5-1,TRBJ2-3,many,CASSLPGLAQDTQYF
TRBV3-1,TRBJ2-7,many,CASSDGIPPEQYF
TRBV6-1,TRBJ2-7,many,CASVAGDSETYEQYF
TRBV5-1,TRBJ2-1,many,CASSLWGGRASNEQFF
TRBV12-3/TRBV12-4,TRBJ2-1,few,CASSLLAGGPTRYNEQFF
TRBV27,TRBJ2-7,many,CASSSGTREQYF
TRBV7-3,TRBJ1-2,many,CASSLTRFDGYTF
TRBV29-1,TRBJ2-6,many,CSVRDSGANVLTF
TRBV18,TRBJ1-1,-,CASSPPGQGGTEAFF
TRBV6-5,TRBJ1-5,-,CASSYSWAAGRGKDQPQHF
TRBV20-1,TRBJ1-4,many,CSAPGTGGDGKLFF
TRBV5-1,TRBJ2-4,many,CASSLGQGENIQYF
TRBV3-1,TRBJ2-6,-,CATCLVSEWGSGANVLTF
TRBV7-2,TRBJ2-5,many,CASSLATDTGTSKTQYF
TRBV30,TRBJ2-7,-,CAWGWGQRLTYEQYF
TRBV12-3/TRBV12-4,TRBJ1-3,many,CASSFRNSGNTIYF
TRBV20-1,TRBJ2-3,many,CSAREEGPDTQYF
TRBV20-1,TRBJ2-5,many,CSARVAEETQYF
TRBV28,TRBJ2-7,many,CASSFHEQYF
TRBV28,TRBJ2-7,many,CASSFRRTNFHEQYF
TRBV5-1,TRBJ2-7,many,CASSQDSYEQYF
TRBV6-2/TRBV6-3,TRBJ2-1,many,CASSSRTSGGSYNEQFF
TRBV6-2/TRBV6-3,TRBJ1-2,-,CASSDSGRDYGYPF
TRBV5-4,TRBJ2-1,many,CASSLLDQTYNEQFF
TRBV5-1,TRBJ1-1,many,CASSPGTVNTEAFF
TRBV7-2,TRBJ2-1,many,CASSLVGSGSYNEQFF
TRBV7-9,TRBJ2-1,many,CASSAGTEYNEQFF
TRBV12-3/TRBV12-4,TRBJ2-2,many,CASSFPPGELFF
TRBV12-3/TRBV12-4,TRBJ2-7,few,CASSFDSTWGYEQYF
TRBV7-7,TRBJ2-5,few,CASSPLGDYSGETQYF
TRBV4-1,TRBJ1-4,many,CASRPTFGLEGLKDEKLFF
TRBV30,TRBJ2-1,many,CAWSVLGTGNEQFF
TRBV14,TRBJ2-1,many,CASSQVSGGSSYNEQFF
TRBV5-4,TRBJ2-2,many,CASSLRVFGGINGELFF
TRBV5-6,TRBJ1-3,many,CASSPGYDSGNTIYF
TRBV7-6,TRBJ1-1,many,CASSGAEITGQGFTEAFF
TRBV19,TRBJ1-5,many,CATRTKGSFGPQHF
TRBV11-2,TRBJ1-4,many,CASRSTLNEKLFF
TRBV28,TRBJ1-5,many,CASTLGGVSNQPQHF
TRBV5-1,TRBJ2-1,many,CASSSAWGSSYNEQFF
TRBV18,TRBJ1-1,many,CASSPGQGVRTEAFF
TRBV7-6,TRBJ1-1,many,CASSFLRDTEAFF
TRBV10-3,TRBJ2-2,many,CAISDTAGELFF
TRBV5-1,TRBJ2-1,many,CASSLLTGTSGGARDNEQFF
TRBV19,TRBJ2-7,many,CASSRHDGAVREQYF
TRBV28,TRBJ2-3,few,CASSNPGGSTDTQYF
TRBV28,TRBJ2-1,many,CASINRARGNEQFF
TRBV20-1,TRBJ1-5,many,CSASEGAQPQHF
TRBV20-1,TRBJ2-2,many,CSATKDKTNTGELFF
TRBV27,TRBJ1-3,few,CASKPGQGSGNTIYF
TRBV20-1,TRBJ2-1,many,CSAWTSGDNEQFF
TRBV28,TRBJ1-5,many,CASIKEGFNQPQHF
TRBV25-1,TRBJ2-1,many,CASSEISGTDVYNEQFF
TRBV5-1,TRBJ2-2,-,CASSLWSGTQNTGELFF